The present entry profiles one TCR beta chain with its context. Some clones are missing from TCRdb's copy, which holds only in-frame ones; the method was immunoSEQ multiplex PCR. The table lists a few hundred thousand clones, approximately 80% of them singletons. The data stem from a study of blood T cell repertoires in COVID-19. Per the germline V gene, CDR1 is LGHDT and CDR2 is YNNKEL (reference sequence). V was pared by 4 bases and J by 8 bases, with 11 bases of the junction left unmatched. The CDR3 totals 15 residues. This receptor was taken from a human donor in a cohort sampled during active COVID-19. The chain uses TRBV3-1 (or the pseudogene TRBV3-2) and TRBJ2-1; 7 nucleotides agree with TRBD2. The material sequenced was peripheral blood. This chain's CDR3 is CASSPRLAVVDEQFF. CDR3 bases: TGTGCCAGCAGCCCACGACTAGCCGTGGTCGATGAGCAGTTCTTC.